These T cell receptor beta chains were read from a single sample in a study of identical twins. TCRdb reanalysed the 5' RACE reads using MiXCR and keeps one entry per CDR3 protein. The sample holds 500,000 to 550,000 distinct CDR3 sequences, less than 25% seen once. The sample was also reused in another study, on T cells expressing NK-cell markers.

The sample was CD4+ T cells sorted from blood. The receptors come from a woman under 30 in good health. Both conserved end residues are part of each CDR3. The D gene is left open where the match is weak. Size tells how often a clone was seen (once, few, many) or the class of an expanded clone, and some rows leave it out.

V: TRBV9
J: TRBJ1-6
size: NA
D: TRBD1
CDR3: CASSVEGQNNSPLHF
DNA: TGTGCCAGCAGCGTAGAGGGACAGAATAATTCACCCCTCCACTTT

V: TRBV5-1
J: TRBJ2-5
size: NA
D: NA
CDR3: CASSPEVQETQYF
DNA: TGCGCCAGCAGCCCCGAGGTCCAAGAGACCCAGTACTTC

V: TRBV7-2
J: TRBJ2-7
size: NA
D: TRBD2
CDR3: CASSLTSALREQYF
DNA: TGTGCCAGCAGCTTGACTAGCGCCCTTCGCGAGCAGTACTTC

V: TRBV4-3
J: TRBJ2-7
size: NA
D: NA
CDR3: CASSQELSYEQYF
DNA: TGCGCCAGCAGCCAAGAATTATCCTACGAGCAGTACTTC

V: TRBV20-1
J: TRBJ2-1
size: NA
D: TRBD2
CDR3: CSASQRLAVYEQFF
DNA: TGCAGTGCTAGTCAGAGACTAGCGGTGTATGAGCAGTTCTTC

V: TRBV6-5
J: TRBJ2-3
size: NA
D: TRBD1
CDR3: CASSYSQGVTDTQYF
DNA: TGTGCCAGCAGTTACTCTCAGGGGGTAACAGATACGCAGTATTTT

V: TRBV6-5
J: TRBJ2-1
size: many
D: TRBD2
CDR3: CASSSFGGYNEQFF
DNA: TGTGCCAGCAGTTCCTTCGGGGGGTACAATGAGCAGTTCTTC

V: TRBV20-1
J: TRBJ2-5
size: few
D: NA
CDR3: CSALEGGTAQETQYF
DNA: TGCAGTGCTCTTGAGGGGGGAACAGCTCAAGAGACCCAGTACTTC

V: TRBV10-3
J: TRBJ2-7
size: few
D: TRBD1
CDR3: CAIRGQALYEQYF
DNA: TGTGCCATCAGGGGACAGGCTCTATACGAGCAGTACTTC

V: TRBV7-6
J: TRBJ2-5
size: NA
D: NA
CDR3: CASSFLQQETQYF
DNA: TGTGCCAGCAGCTTCTTGCAGCAAGAGACCCAGTACTTC

V: TRBV20-1
J: TRBJ1-2
size: few
D: NA
CDR3: CSAPGPRGGYTF
DNA: TGCAGTGCCCCGGGACCCCGAGGGGGCTACACCTTC

V: TRBV12-5
J: TRBJ1-1
size: NA
D: NA
CDR3: CASGLSRNEAFF
DNA: TGTGCTAGTGGTTTGTCACGGAATGAAGCTTTCTTT

V: TRBV27
J: TRBJ2-3
size: NA
D: NA
CDR3: CANPGPNADTQYF
DNA: TGTGCCAACCCAGGTCCCAACGCAGATACGCAGTATTTT

V: TRBV9
J: TRBJ2-1
size: NA
D: NA
CDR3: CASSVSGGLRDNEQFF
DNA: TGTGCCAGCAGCGTATCCGGGGGTTTAAGGGACAATGAGCAGTTCTTC

V: TRBV4-2
J: TRBJ1-1
size: NA
D: NA
CDR3: CASSQDLNAGAFF
DNA: TGTGCCAGCAGCCAAGATCTCAACGCTGGCGCTTTCTTT

V: TRBV7-7
J: TRBJ2-1
size: few
D: NA
CDR3: CASSLAEGAHDEQFF
DNA: TGTGCCAGCAGCTTAGCGGAGGGGGCGCACGATGAGCAGTTCTTC

V: TRBV20-1
J: TRBJ2-1
size: NA
D: NA
CDR3: CSAARLYNEQFF
DNA: TGCAGTGCTGCCCGACTGTACAATGAGCAGTTCTTC

V: TRBV20-1
J: TRBJ2-1
size: few
D: TRBD1
CDR3: CSARVFPGQDYNEQFF
DNA: TGCAGTGCTAGAGTTTTCCCGGGACAGGACTACAATGAGCAGTTCTTC

V: TRBV20-1
J: TRBJ1-2
size: few
D: NA
CDR3: CSAKGGNGYTF
DNA: TGCAGTGCGAAGGGGGGGAATGGCTACACCTTC

V: TRBV20-1
J: TRBJ2-1
size: NA
D: NA
CDR3: CSASPGDNEQFF
DNA: TGCAGTGCTAGCCCAGGGGACAATGAGCAGTTCTTC

V: TRBV16
J: TRBJ1-2
size: NA
D: NA
CDR3: CASSQSGRYGYTF
DNA: TGTGCCAGCAGCCAATCGGGACGGTATGGCTACACCTTC

V: TRBV20-1
J: TRBJ1-1
size: NA
D: NA
CDR3: CSARAVELTEAFF
DNA: TGCAGTGCTAGGGCCGTTGAACTCACTGAAGCTTTCTTT

V: TRBV20-1
J: TRBJ2-3
size: few
D: TRBD1
CDR3: CSATRGGARPDTQYF
DNA: TGCAGTGCGACCCGAGGGGGCGCGAGGCCAGATACGCAGTATTTT

V: TRBV5-8
J: TRBJ2-5
size: NA
D: NA
CDR3: CASSLYRGGRVTETQYF
DNA: TGTGCCAGCAGCTTGTACCGCGGGGGCCGCGTGACAGAGACCCAGTACTTC

V: TRBV20-1
J: TRBJ1-1
size: few
D: NA
CDR3: CSARDPRTVDTEAFF
DNA: TGCAGTGCTAGAGACCCTAGGACAGTTGACACTGAAGCTTTCTTT

V: TRBV7-2
J: TRBJ2-3
size: NA
D: NA
CDR3: CASSLILKATDTQYF
DNA: TGTGCCAGCAGCTTGATACTGAAGGCCACAGATACGCAGTATTTT

V: TRBV12-3/TRBV12-4
J: TRBJ1-5
size: few
D: NA
CDR3: CASSFGAESQPQHF
DNA: TGTGCCAGCAGTTTTGGCGCAGAATCTCAGCCCCAGCATTTT

V: TRBV20-1
J: TRBJ2-7
size: NA
D: NA
CDR3: CSARQFGDHEQYF
DNA: TGCAGTGCTAGACAGTTTGGGGACCACGAGCAGTACTTC

V: TRBV29-1
J: TRBJ1-2
size: NA
D: NA
CDR3: CSVPPGTYGYTF
DNA: TGCAGCGTCCCTCCGGGCACGTATGGCTACACCTTC

V: TRBV20-1
J: TRBJ2-1
size: NA
D: NA
CDR3: CSARARLDRTGLREGIRNEQFF
DNA: TGCAGTGCTAGGGCGAGATTAGACAGGACAGGACTACGGGAGGGGATCAGGAATGAGCAGTTCTTC

V: TRBV12-3/TRBV12-4
J: TRBJ1-1
size: few
D: TRBD1
CDR3: CASSFRGQGKVEAFF
DNA: TGTGCCAGCAGTTTTAGAGGACAGGGTAAGGTTGAAGCTTTCTTT

V: TRBV5-1
J: TRBJ1-2
size: NA
D: NA
CDR3: CASSFNGGTANYGYTF
DNA: TGCGCCAGCAGCTTTAATGGCGGGACGGCTAACTATGGCTACACCTTC

V: TRBV2
J: TRBJ2-7
size: few
D: NA
CDR3: CASSAGRREQYF
DNA: TGTGCCAGCTCGGCTGGGAGGCGCGAGCAGTACTTC

V: TRBV20-1
J: TRBJ2-7
size: NA
D: NA
CDR3: CSASRLSYEQYF
DNA: TGCAGTGCTTCAAGGCTTTCCTACGAGCAGTACTTC

V: TRBV10-3
J: TRBJ2-1
size: few
D: TRBD1
CDR3: CAIGQGNSYEQFF
DNA: TGTGCCATCGGACAGGGAAACAGTTATGAGCAGTTCTTC

V: TRBV6-1
J: TRBJ1-1
size: few
D: TRBD1
CDR3: CASSGWTGRGEAFF
DNA: TGTGCCAGCAGTGGGTGGACAGGGAGGGGTGAAGCTTTCTTT

V: TRBV29-1
J: TRBJ2-1
size: few
D: NA
CDR3: CSVGNSPTSYNEQFF
DNA: TGCAGCGTTGGGAATAGCCCCACCTCCTACAATGAGCAGTTCTTC

V: TRBV30
J: TRBJ2-7
size: NA
D: NA
CDR3: CAWSNEGGAYEQYF
DNA: TGTGCCTGGAGTAACGAAGGAGGTGCCTACGAGCAGTACTTC

V: TRBV20-1
J: TRBJ2-1
size: NA
D: NA
CDR3: CSARQTDNEQFF
DNA: TGCAGTGCTCGGCAGACCGACAATGAGCAGTTCTTC